One and the same sample provided the 18 T cell receptor beta chains below, sequenced in a study of T cells after yellow fever vaccination. TCRdb reanalysed the 5' RACE reads using MiXCR and keeps one entry per CDR3 protein. The sample holds over 65,000 distinct CDR3 sequences, about 14% seen once. The sequenced sample was CD8+ T cells not binding an NS4B(214-222) dextramer, sorted from PBMCs, obtained roughly 23 days after the first yellow fever vaccination. The receptors shown here come from a man aged 18 to 30 who received the YFV17D yellow fever vaccine.

In its sample, this clonotype was seen a few times. The gene calls are TRBV12-3 or TRBV12-4 and TRBJ2-3; D is uncertain. The CDR3 has 14 residues. The germline V and J ends were trimmed by 0 bases and 0 bases, with 4 bases remaining between them. As DNA, the CDR3 is TGTGCCAGCAGTTTAGCGCCTAGCACAGATACGCAGTATTTT. It translates to CASSLAPSTDTQYF.

The CDR3 region is CASSLAPTDTQYF. The DNA of the CDR3 is TGTGCCAGCAGCTTAGCTCCCACAGATACGCAGTATTTT. The J gene is TRBJ2-3, the V gene TRBV11-3, with D unclear. CDR1 and CDR2 from the germline V gene are SGHNT and YENEEA. Between the trimmed V and J ends, which lost 1 base and 2 bases, there was a span of 4 bases. This CDR3 contains 13 residues. Together with reference TRBV11-3 and TRBJ2-3, the CDR3 gives the full variable domain: EAGVVQSPRYKIIEKKQPVAFWCNPISGHNTLYWYLQNLGQGPELLIRYENEEAVDDSQLPKDRFSAERLKGVDSTLKIQPAELGDSAVYLCASSLAPTDTQYFGPGTRLTVL.

This clonotype was counted between two and nine times. This sequence joins TRBV9 and TRBJ2-2; D ambiguous. The CDR3 covers 13 residues. The ends were cut back, 5 bases at V and 1 base at J, with 6 bases in the middle. Germline V CDR1 and CDR2: SGDLS, YYNGEE. The CDR3 protein is CASRRKNTGELFF. The CDR3 DNA sequence: TGTGCCAGCAGGCGGAAGAACACCGGGGAGCTGTTTTTT.

In this sample, this clonotype turned up a few times. The J gene is TRBJ2-7, the V gene TRBV19, with TRBD1 as a possible D gene (6 bases). CDR1 is LNHDA and CDR2 is SQIVND in the germline V gene (reference sequence). The CDR3 length is 14 residues. V was shortened by 7 bases and J by 2 bases, with 15 bases between the two germline ends. The CDR3 DNA reads TGTGCCAGTATGGACGCAGGGGATACCTACGAGCAGTACTTC. This gives the protein CASMDAGDTYEQYF.

This clonotype was picked up a small number of times. This chain connects TRBV12-3 or TRBV12-4 to TRBJ2-2; possible D gene TRBD2, 6 bases. This CDR3 region has 16 residues. The V end lost 5 bases, the J end lost 3 bases, and 16 bases lay between the germline ends. This CDR3 reads CASSLSGLADTGELFF. CDR3 DNA: TGTGCCAGCAGTCTCTCGGGACTGGCAGACACCGGGGAGCTGTTTTTT.

This clonotype was counted only a few times. This chain uses TRBV27 with TRBJ2-6; no clear D gene. V was pared by 0 bases and J by 1 base, with 4 bases between. Germline CDR1 MNHEY, CDR2 SMNVEV (reference sequence). CDR3 length: 15 residues. The CDR3 here is CASSLSHSGANVLTF. DNA of the CDR3: TGTGCCAGCAGTTTATCCCATTCTGGGGCCAACGTCCTGACTTTC.

The chain combines TRBV24-1 with TRBJ2-5; TRBD2 matches 8 bases. J was trimmed by 2 bases and V by 4 bases; bases with no gene match: 8. The CDR3 is 16 residues long. CDR1 and CDR2 (germline): KGHDR, SFDVKD. CDR3 sequence reads: CATSDPTTGGQETQYF. In DNA, the CDR3 is TGTGCCACCAGTGACCCTACCACGGGGGGGCAAGAGACCCAGTACTTC.

CDR3 residues: CASRSGWTSEQYV. DNA for the CDR3: TGTGCCAGCCGCTCGGGTTGGACTAGCGAGCAGTACGTC. This chain joins TRBV11-2 and TRBJ2-7, with 7 bases identical to TRBD2. Germline V lookup: CDR1 SGHAT, CDR2 FQNNGV. The ends lost 8 bases at V and 6 bases at J; junction bases unmatched: 10. The CDR3 totals 13 residues.

This clonotype appeared once. The chain combines TRBV4-3 with TRBJ2-7; TRBD2 agrees at 9 bases. V lost 0 bases to trimming and J lost 3 bases; unmatched junction nucleotides: 6. CDR1 is LGHNA and CDR2 is YSLEER in the germline V gene. CDR3 length: 16 amino acids. This CDR3 is CASSQEWASGVYEQYF. CDR3 nucleotide sequence: TGCGCCAGCAGCCAAGAATGGGCTAGCGGGGTCTACGAGCAGTACTTC.

The CDR3: CASSETGNLGREETQYF. The CDR3 nucleotides read TGTGCCAGCAGTGAAACAGGGAACCTCGGTAGGGAAGAGACCCAGTACTTC. The chain uses TRBV12-3 or TRBV12-4 and TRBJ2-5, with D possibly matching TRBD1 (6 bases). V shed 5 bases and J shed 3 bases, with 22 bases lying between them. CDR3 size: 17 residues.

This clonotype was counted a few times. This chain joins TRBV12-3 or TRBV12-4 and TRBJ1-5; 8 bases align to TRBD1. The CDR3 spans 14 residues. After removal of 6 bases from V and 7 bases from J, the junction contained 8 bases not matched to a gene. The CDR3 DNA reads as TGTGCCAGCAGCCTAAGACAGGGGAAGCAGCCCCAGCATTTT. As protein: CASSLRQGKQPQHF.

The V and J genes are TRBV15 and TRBJ2-1; perhaps TRBD1 as D (7 bases). CDR1 is LNHNV, CDR2 YYDKDF, per germline (reference sequence). Trimming cost V 1 base and J 3 bases, with 13 bases left between them. This CDR3 spans 16 amino acids. The CDR3 DNA reads TGTGCCACCAGCAGAGCCACCCAGGGGGGCTACAATGAGCAGTTCTTC. Its translation: CATSRATQGGYNEQFF. Together with reference TRBV15 and TRBJ2-1, the CDR3 gives the full variable domain: DAMVIQNPRYQVTQFGKPVTLSCSQTLNHNVMYWYQQKSSQAPKLLFHYYDKDFNNEADTPDNFQSRRPNTSFCFLDIRSPGLGDTAMYLCATSRATQGGYNEQFFGPGTRLTVL.

This clonotype has only a few counts. The chain employs TRBV2 and TRBJ2-3; no definite D call. The CDR3 is 14 residues long. CDR1 is SNHLY and CDR2 is FYNNEI in the germline V gene. V lost 4 bases and J 6 bases, leaving 14 bases between the germline ends. CDR3 coding DNA: TGTGCCAGCAGTGGGAGTGTGAGGTCCGATACGCAGTATTTT. It is translated as CASSGSVRSDTQYF.

The J gene is TRBJ2-3, the V gene TRBV4-1, with 8 bases matching TRBD1. CDR1 and CDR2 from the germline V gene are MGHRA and YSYEKL. The trim removed 2 bases at V and 4 bases at J, leaving 11 bases unmatched. The CDR3 length is 17 residues. The CDR3, as DNA: TGCGCCAGCAGCCAACCTGCAGGGGGCGATGGATCAGATACGCAGTATTTT. The encoded protein is CASSQPAGGDGSDTQYF.

This clonotype was counted a few times. The chain combines TRBV29-1 with TRBJ2-7; 10 bases match TRBD1. With V trimmed by 7 bases and J by 2 bases, 8 bases remained unmatched. The V gene's germline CDR1 is SQVTM and CDR2 ANQGSEA. CDR3 size: 14 residues. CDR3 loop: CSAGLGQGAYEQYF. The CDR3 bases are TGCAGCGCCGGCCTCGGACAGGGGGCCTACGAGCAGTACTTC.

This clonotype was detected a few times. The chain recombines TRBV20-1 with TRBJ2-7; 9 bases align to TRBD1. Trimming removed 6 bases from V and 1 base from J; junction bases left unmatched: 1. The CDR3 is made up of 12 amino acids. Germline V gene sequence: CDR1 DFQATT, CDR2 SNEGSKA (reference sequence). CDR3 bases: TGCAGTGCCGGGACAGGGTCCTACGAGCAGTACTTC. Amino acid sequence: CSAGTGSYEQYF.

This chain links TRBV4-1 with TRBJ1-1; a possible D gene is TRBD1 (6 bases). The CDR3 extends over 14 amino acids. V lost 4 bases, J lost 5 bases, and 14 bases lay in between. Germline V gives CDR1 MGHRA, CDR2 YSYEKL. The DNA of the CDR3 is TGCGCCAGCAGCCGCAAACAGGGAGGAACTGAAGCTTTCTTT. Protein sequence: CASSRKQGGTEAFF.

This clonotype was counted only a few times. The chain links TRBV4-1 to TRBJ1-2, with 10 bases fitting TRBD1. Losses at the gene ends were 4 bases for V and 2 bases for J; bases not matched to a gene: 1. The germline V gene has CDR1 MGHRA and CDR2 YSYEKL. The CDR3 is 14 residues long. DNA for the CDR3: TGCGCCAGCAGCCTGGACAGGGGGAACTATGGCTACACCTTC. Its translation: CASSLDRGNYGYTF.